These 14 T cell receptor beta chains were all obtained from the same sample, sequenced in a study of T cell repertoires in cytomegalovirus infection. TCRdb reanalysed the reads using MiXCR and keeps one entry per CDR3 protein. The sample comprises 60,000 to 85,000 distinct CDR3 sequences, approximately 22% of which are singletons, and under 85% rests with the top ten. What these receptors recognize is not known. The sequenced sample consisted of PBMCs, sequenced either directly or after in vitro stimulation (not recorded which). The receptors originated from a human donor in good health (CMV status not recorded). Some clones in this sample may be carry-over from other donors' samples.

The chain employs TRBV27 and TRBJ2-1; the match to TRBD2 covers 8 bases. Germline CDR1 MNHEY, CDR2 SMNVEV (reference sequence). There are 15 residues in the CDR3. The J segment lost 4 bases and the V segment lost 0 bases, leaving 2 bases of the junction unmatched. The CDR3 DNA follows: TGTGCCAGCAGTTTATCGGGGACTAGTTACAATGAGCAGTTCTTC. Its protein product is CASSLSGTSYNEQFF.

This chain connects TRBV5-5 to TRBJ2-2, with TRBD1 matching over 9 bases. The J segment lost 5 bases and the V segment lost 9 bases, leaving 2 bases of the junction unmatched. This CDR3 is 12 amino acids long. Germline V gene data show CDR1 as SGHKS and CDR2 as YYEKEE (reference sequence). CDR3 sequence reads: CATDRGTGELFF. The CDR3 DNA reads as TGTGCCACCGACAGGGGGACCGGGGAGCTGTTTTTT.

The rearrangement uses TRBV7-8 and TRBJ1-1; D gene ambiguous. V lost 8 bases and J 4 bases, leaving 14 bases between the germline ends. CDR3 length: 13 residues. The V gene's germline CDR1 is SGHVS and CDR2 FQNEAQ. CDR3 in amino acids: CASRRRGGTEAFF. DNA for the CDR3: TGTGCCAGCCGTCGCCGGGGAGGCACTGAAGCTTTCTTT.

This chain links TRBV2 with TRBJ2-1; TRBD2 is a possible D gene (6 bases). The CDR3 covers 14 residues. V was cut by 5 bases and J by 7 bases, with 15 bases left in between. Germline values: CDR1 SNHLY, CDR2 FYNNEI. CDR3 DNA sequence: TGTGCCAGCAGTCCCCGGGACTTTGAAAATGAGCAGTTCTTC. Translated: CASSPRDFENEQFF.

This clonotype showed up just a few times. The chain has TRBV13 and TRBJ2-1, with 7 bases that match TRBD1. CDR1 is PRHDT, CDR2 FYEKMQ, per germline (reference sequence). V lost 1 base, J lost 7 bases, and 1 base stayed unmatched. The CDR3 is 13 amino acids. CDR3 amino acids: CASSLDRGNEQFF. The CDR3 DNA sequence: TGTGCCAGCAGCTTAGACAGGGGTAATGAGCAGTTCTTC.

This clonotype was counted at least ten times. The chain couples TRBV7-2 to TRBJ1-5, with TRBD1 matching over 8 bases. Germline V CDR1 and CDR2: SGHTA, FQGNSA. J gave up 1 base and V 6 bases, and 8 bases lay outside the gene matches. This CDR3 contains 16 residues. The CDR3 loop reads CASSPDRGDSNQPQHF. CDR3 sequence (DNA): TGTGCCAGCAGTCCCGACAGGGGTGACAGCAATCAGCCCCAGCATTTT.

This chain links TRBV12-3 or TRBV12-4 with TRBJ1-1; D gene unclear. The CDR3 has 11 residues. The V end was cut by 7 bases, the J end by 5 bases, with 8 bases between. The CDR3 bases are TGTGCCAGCACCCCCCTGACTGAAGCTTTCTTT. Its translation is CASTPLTEAFF.

This clonotype was seen a handful of times. The chain combines TRBV11-2 with TRBJ2-4; TRBD1 matches 9 bases. This CDR3 spans 20 amino acids. Germline CDR1 is SGHAT and CDR2 is FQNNGV. Losses at the gene ends were 3 bases for V and 8 bases for J; bases not matched to a gene: 23. The CDR3: CASSFLGAWGPDRGNDIQYF. CDR3 bases: TGTGCCAGCAGCTTTTTAGGGGCCTGGGGACCGGACAGGGGAAATGACATTCAGTACTTC.

The CDR3 sequence: CASSPPRGRDEQYF. CDR3 DNA: TGTGCCAGCAGCCCCCCCCGGGGAAGAGACGAGCAGTACTTC. The V gene is TRBV7-9, the J gene TRBJ2-7; perhaps TRBD2 as D (5 bases). The V gene lost 5 bases and the J gene lost 5 bases, with 16 bases spanning the gap. CDR1 is SEHNR, CDR2 FQNEAQ, per germline (reference sequence). This CDR3 region has 14 residues.

This clonotype was recorded many times. The J gene is TRBJ2-5, the V gene TRBV7-2; maybe TRBD1 (5 bases). The CDR3 is made up of 14 amino acids. Trimming cost V 5 bases and J 5 bases, with 15 bases left between them. Germline V gene lookup returns CDR1 SGHTA and CDR2 FQGNSA. CDR3 nucleotide sequence: TGTGCCAGCAGCAAGAGTAGGGGTGGGGAGACCCAGTACTTC. This codes for CASSKSRGGETQYF. The full variable domain, with the rest looked up from reference TRBV7-2 and TRBJ2-5, is GAGVSQSPSNKVTEKGKDVELRCDPISGHTALYWYRQSLGQGLEFLIYFQGNSAPDKSGLPSDRFSAERTGGSVSTLTIQRTQQEDSAVYLCASSKSRGGETQYFGPGTRLLVL.

This clonotype was found a few times. This sequence joins TRBV4-3 and TRBJ1-2, with D tentatively TRBD1 (5 bases). The germline CDR1 and CDR2 sequences are LGHNA and YSLEER. The length of the CDR3 is 14 residues. The V end was cut by 0 bases, the J end by 4 bases, with 9 bases between. The CDR3 DNA is TGCGCCAGCAGCCAAGAACAGGCTCGCTATGGCTACACCTTC. Residues: CASSQEQARYGYTF.

This clonotype is a singleton in its sample. V usage is TRBV28 and J usage is TRBJ1-1; no clear D gene. The CDR3 has 12 residues. Germline V gives CDR1 MDHEN, CDR2 SYDVKM. Trimming stripped 8 bases from V and 3 bases from J, with 10 bases between. CDR3 sequence: CASLGGYTEAFF. The CDR3 bases are TGTGCCAGCCTCGGCGGATACACTGAAGCTTTCTTT.

The V call is TRBV7-3, the J call TRBJ2-2; no clear D. V lost 7 bases and J lost 0, with 6 bases in between. Germline CDR1 SGHTA, CDR2 FQGTGA. The CDR3 is made up of 13 amino acids. The CDR3 sequence is CASTNSNTGELFF. In nucleotides, the CDR3 is TGTGCCAGCACAAATTCGAACACCGGGGAGCTGTTTTTT. The entire variable domain, with the rest obtained from reference TRBV7-3 and TRBJ2-2, is as follows: GAGVSQTPSNKVTEKGKYVELRCDPISGHTALYWYRQSLGQGPEFLIYFQGTGAADDSGLPNDRFFAVRPEGSVSTLKIQRTERGDSAVYLCASTNSNTGELFFGEGSRLTVL.

This clonotype has just a few counts. J is TRBJ2-2 and V is TRBV12-3 or TRBV12-4; 7 bases are a match to TRBD2. With V trimmed by 6 bases and J by 5 bases, 12 bases remained unmatched. The CDR3 has 16 amino acids. The CDR3 loop is CASSRTTGGPTGELFF. CDR3 bases: TGTGCCAGCAGCCGGACAACGGGAGGACCTACCGGGGAGCTGTTTTTT.